These 23 T cell receptor beta chains share one sample of origin, sequenced in a study of T cell responses to AZD1222 COVID-19 vaccine. Using immunoSEQ multiplex PCR, the repertoire was profiled, and TCRdb retains in-frame clones only, with some absent. The table lists about 73,000 clones, about 88% of them singletons. Sequenced here: peripheral blood, sampled 28 days after the second AZD1222 dose. Every receptor here comes from an adult who received the AZD1222 COVID-19 vaccine.

The chain links TRBV5-6 to TRBJ2-1; D unresolved. The CDR3 is made up of 14 amino acids. V was cut by 6 bases and J by 0 bases, with 10 bases left in between. Germline V CDR1 and CDR2: SGHDT, YYEEEE. DNA for the CDR3: TGTGCCAGCATCCAGATGAGCTCCTACAATGAGCAGTTCTTC. Residues: CASIQMSSYNEQFF. Looking up the rest from reference TRBV5-6 and TRBJ2-1 gives the full variable domain: DAGVTQSPTHLIKTRGQQVTLRCSPKSGHDTVSWYQQALGQGPQFIFQYYEEEERQRGNFPDRFSGHQFPNYSSELNVNALLLGDSALYLCASIQMSSYNEQFFGPGTRLTVL.

V usage is TRBV15 and J usage is TRBJ1-5; 9 positions agree with TRBD1. V shed 5 bases, J shed 6 bases, and the junction held 11 bases outside the gene matches. The CDR3 is 16 amino acids. Per germline, CDR1 LNHNV and CDR2 YYDKDF (reference sequence). The CDR3 DNA reads TGTGCCACCAGCGGAAAGGGACAGGGTGTTGGTCAGCCCCAGCATTTT. It encodes CATSGKGQGVGQPQHF.

The J gene is TRBJ1-1, the V gene TRBV18, with 8 nucleotides matching TRBD1. Per germline, CDR1 KGHSH and CDR2 LQKENI. The CDR3 contains 15 residues. The V segment lost 5 bases and the J segment 6 bases; nucleotides outside the gene matches: 11. For the CDR3, the DNA is TGTGCCAGCTCATCTAATCAGGGGGCTCTTGCTGAAGCTTTCTTT. Encoded protein: CASSSNQGALAEAFF.

The chain recombines TRBV5-1 with TRBJ1-1; D call uncertain. CDR1 is SGHRS and CDR2 is YFSETQ in the germline V gene. The CDR3 length is 14 residues. Trimming shortened V by 0 bases and J by 2 bases, and 8 bases separated the two germline ends. The CDR3 nucleotides are TGCGCCAGCAGCTTGGAACCGGCCAACACTGAAGCTTTCTTT. The encoded protein is CASSLEPANTEAFF. Based on the CDR3 plus reference TRBV5-1 and TRBJ1-1, the full variable domain is KAGVTQTPRYLIKTRGQQVTLSCSPISGHRSVSWYQQTPGQGLQFLFEYFSETQRNKGNFPGRFSGRQFSNSRSEMNVSTLELGDSALYLCASSLEPANTEAFFGQGTRLTVV.

The chain couples TRBV19 to TRBJ1-5, with D perhaps TRBD1 (6 bases). V was clipped by 1 base and J by 6 bases, with 19 bases between them. Looked up from germline, CDR1 is LNHDA and CDR2 is SQIVND (reference sequence). The length of the CDR3 is 17 residues. The CDR3 bases are TGTGCCAGTAGTATAGTCCCCCCGAGGGGGGTGGGTCAGCCCCAGCATTTT. Protein sequence: CASSIVPPRGVGQPQHF.

V is TRBV13 and J is TRBJ2-5; D is unclear. The CDR3 covers 16 residues. CDR1 PRHDT and CDR2 FYEKMQ come from the germline V gene (reference sequence). V dropped 5 bases and J dropped 2 bases, with 18 bases sitting between them. CDR3: CASSPGRAHPQETQYF. In DNA, the CDR3 is TGTGCCAGCAGCCCGGGCCGAGCCCATCCGCAAGAGACCCAGTACTTC.

The chain joins TRBV7-9 to TRBJ2-2; D not resolved. Germline-derived CDR1 and CDR2 are SEHNR and FQNEAQ (reference sequence). The CDR3 is made up of 16 amino acids. Trimming removed 5 bases at V and 0 bases at J, with 13 bases between. The CDR3, as DNA: TGTGCCAGCAGCCCCCACGGTTCCGCGAACACCGGGGAGCTGTTTTTT. It translates to CASSPHGSANTGELFF.

The chain employs TRBV19 and TRBJ2-7, with D possibly called TRBD1 or TRBD2 (5 bases each). The V gene's germline CDR1 is LNHDA and CDR2 SQIVND (reference sequence). The CDR3 is 14 residues long. V was cut by 3 bases and J by 1 base, with 10 bases left in between. CDR3 sequence reads: CASSMRGPSYEQYF. CDR3 sequence (DNA): TGTGCCAGTAGTATGAGGGGTCCATCCTACGAGCAGTACTTC.

The V call is TRBV6-5, the J call TRBJ1-5; D call uncertain. Trimming cost V 0 bases and J 4 bases, with 10 bases left between them. The CDR3 runs 15 residues. The germline gives CDR1 MNHEY, CDR2 SVGAGI. Here the CDR3 reads CASSYSAQPNQPQHF. CDR3 nucleotides: TGTGCCAGCAGTTACTCCGCACAGCCGAATCAGCCCCAGCATTTT.

This clone was counted a few times. The rearrangement links TRBV9 to TRBJ2-5; 10 bases map to TRBD2. The germline CDR1 and CDR2 sequences are SGDLS and YYNGEE. Trimming removed 0 bases from V and 2 bases from J; junction bases left unmatched: 4. The CDR3 extends over 16 amino acids. The CDR3 nucleotides are TGTGCCAGCAGCGTAGAGGCTAGCGGGGGACAAGAGACCCAGTACTTC. This translates into CASSVEASGGQETQYF.

This chain uses TRBV10-3 with TRBJ2-7; a weak D match, TRBD2 (6 bases). Germline-derived CDR1 and CDR2 are ENHRY and SYGVKD. The CDR3 is 14 residues long. V shed 10 bases and J shed 7 bases, with 23 bases lying between them. The CDR3 here is CATLEGPWGGEQYV. CDR3 sequence (DNA): TGTGCCACCCTGGAGGGGCCATGGGGCGGTGAGCAGTACGTC.

The chain combines TRBV5-4 with TRBJ2-3; D is perhaps TRBD2 (7 bases). CDR3 length: 16 residues. Trimming took 4 bases from V and 6 from J, leaving 21 bases between them. Germline V lookup: CDR1 SGHNT, CDR2 YYREEE (reference sequence). The CDR3 region has the DNA TGTGCCAGCAGCCTCGGGGGGCGGATCCCCGCCGATACGCAGTATTTT. It is translated as CASSLGGRIPADTQYF.

This clone has just a few counts. The chain uses TRBV6-1 and TRBJ2-7; no clear D. V was cut by 1 base and J by 2 bases, with 9 bases left in between. CDR1 and CDR2 from the germline V gene are MNHNS and SASEGT. CDR3 length: 14 amino acids. This chain's CDR3 is CASSEEGPTYEQYF. Written as DNA, the CDR3 is TGTGCCAGCAGTGAAGAAGGGCCCACCTACGAGCAGTACTTC.

The chain employs TRBV19 and TRBJ1-3; unclear D gene. CDR1 LNHDA and CDR2 SQIVND come from the germline V gene (reference sequence). The CDR3 is 17 amino acids. The V end lost 7 bases, the J end lost 0 bases, and 19 bases lay between the germline ends. CDR3: CASTLGPGGSSGNTIYF. For the CDR3, the DNA is TGTGCCAGTACCCTAGGTCCCGGAGGGTCCTCTGGAAACACCATATATTTT.

This chain connects TRBV18 to TRBJ2-3, with 8 positions matching TRBD2. With 0 bases clipped from V and 1 base from J, the junction kept 0 bases outside the gene matches. The CDR3 has 15 residues. Per the germline V gene, CDR1 is KGHSH and CDR2 is LQKENI. The CDR3 here is CASSPPTSGTDTQYF. DNA of the CDR3: TGTGCCAGCTCACCACCGACTAGCGGCACAGATACGCAGTATTTT.

This clone came up once. The chain joins TRBV27 to TRBJ2-2; a weak D match, TRBD2 (5 bases). V lost 0 bases and J 4 bases, leaving 9 bases between the germline ends. Germline V gives CDR1 MNHEY, CDR2 SMNVEV (reference sequence). The CDR3 loop spans 15 amino acids. CDR3: CASSLSRVGTGELFF. CDR3 nucleotides: TGTGCCAGCAGTTTATCGAGGGTCGGCACCGGGGAGCTGTTTTTT.

The V gene is TRBV6-2 or TRBV6-3, the J gene TRBJ2-7, with D possibly matching TRBD1 (6 bases). Trimming cost V 0 bases and J 3 bases, with 15 bases left between them. The CDR3 loop spans 16 amino acids. Germline V gene sequence: CDR1 MNHEY, CDR2 SVGEGT. Written as DNA, the CDR3 is TGTGCCAGCAGTTACTCGGCGGACAGCCACATCTACGAGCAGTACTTC. It yields the protein CASSYSADSHIYEQYF.

The rearrangement links TRBV5-4 to TRBJ2-5; D perhaps matches TRBD2 (5 bases). Germline CDR1 SGHNT, CDR2 YYREEE (reference sequence). V was pared by 5 bases and J by 2 bases, with 13 bases between. The CDR3 runs to 14 residues. This CDR3 is CASSGGRSQETQYF. DNA for the CDR3: TGTGCCAGCAGTGGAGGCAGGTCGCAAGAGACCCAGTACTTC.

The chain joins TRBV5-4 to TRBJ2-5, with 12 bases that match TRBD2. The J segment lost 5 bases and the V segment lost 3 bases, leaving 5 bases of the junction unmatched. There are 15 residues in the CDR3. CDR1 is SGHNT and CDR2 is YYREEE in the germline V gene (reference sequence). In nucleotides, the CDR3 is TGTGCCAGCAGCTACAACCTAGCGGGGGGGGAGACCCAGTACTTC. It specifies CASSYNLAGGETQYF.

V gene TRBV7-3 combines with J gene TRBJ2-3, with TRBD2 matching over 7 bases. With V trimmed by 4 bases and J by 3 bases, 7 bases remained unmatched. The length of the CDR3 is 15 residues. From germline, CDR1 is SGHTA and CDR2 FQGTGA. As DNA, the CDR3 is TGTGCCAGCAGCTATGGGGGAGGGGAAACAGATACGCAGTATTTT. It yields the protein CASSYGGGETDTQYF.

This chain links TRBV11-1 with TRBJ2-1; D remains ambiguous. The germline V gene encodes CDR1 SGHAT and CDR2 FQDESV (reference sequence). This CDR3 spans 14 amino acids. V was trimmed by 1 base and J by 4 bases, leaving 8 bases between them. The CDR3 is CASSLGPSYNEQFF. The CDR3 coding sequence is TGTGCCAGCAGCTTAGGGCCTTCTTACAATGAGCAGTTCTTC.

This chain joins TRBV19 and TRBJ1-5, with D possibly matching TRBD1 (6 bases). Trimming took off 4 bases at V and 0 bases at J, with 10 bases between the two ends. The CDR3 runs 15 residues. Germline V gene lookup returns CDR1 LNHDA and CDR2 SQIVND (reference sequence). CDR3 DNA: TGTGCCAGTAGTACCGGACAGAATAGCAATCAGCCCCAGCATTTT. It codes for CASSTGQNSNQPQHF.

The chain couples TRBV5-5 to TRBJ1-2; D unclear. V lost 1 base to trimming and J lost 5 bases, with 12 bases between them. Germline V gives CDR1 SGHKS, CDR2 YYEKEE (reference sequence). CDR3 length: 14 amino acids. The CDR3 protein is CASSLIVSRYGYTF. CDR3 bases: TGTGCCAGCAGCTTGATCGTCAGCCGTTATGGCTACACCTTC.